Each of the 14 T cell receptor beta chains below was sequenced from the same sample in a study of early T cells in non-severe SARS-CoV-2 infection. TCRdb re-analysed the 5' RACE reads in MiXCR, keeping a single row per CDR3 protein. This table holds about 61,000 distinct CDR3 sequences, 10% to 14% found once. Material for sequencing was whole blood. The receptors come from an adult who was a healthcare worker with PCR-confirmed SARS-CoV-2 infection or an uninfected control (not recorded which).

This clonotype was observed many times. This chain uses TRBV6-5 with TRBJ1-1; D not certain. Germline V lookup: CDR1 MNHEY, CDR2 SVGAGI. V shed 0 bases and J shed 0 bases, with 5 bases lying between them. This CDR3 has 14 residues. CDR3 in amino acids: CASSYSSLNTEAFF. For the CDR3, the DNA is TGTGCCAGCAGTTACTCCTCCTTGAACACTGAAGCTTTCTTT.

This clonotype was seen at least ten times. The rearrangement uses TRBV21-1 and TRBJ2-7; the D segment call TRBD1 is taken from the table without a DNA check. TRBV21-1 is a known pseudogene. The CDR3 has 16 amino acids. The CDR3: CASQSRGHKRCGEQYF. CDR3 DNA sequence: TGTGCCAGCCAATCCAGGGGCCATAAACGTTGTGGCGAGCAGTACTTC.

In nucleotides, the CDR3 is TGTGCCTGGAGCCTACAGGCTAATCAGCCCCAGCATTTT. Its protein product is CAWSLQANQPQHF. The chain is built from TRBV30 and TRBJ1-5; possibly TRBD1 for D (5 bases). Looked up from germline, CDR1 is GTSNPN and CDR2 is SVGIG (reference sequence). This CDR3 comprises 13 residues. V lost 3 bases to trimming and J lost 4 bases, with 10 bases between them. Full variable domain (missing parts from reference TRBV30 and TRBJ1-5): SQTIHQWPATLVQPVGSPLSLECTVEGTSNPNLYWYRQAAGRGLQLLFYSVGIGQISSEVPQNLSASRPQDRQFILSSKKLLLSDSGFYLCAWSLQANQPQHFGDGTRLSIL.

This clonotype was counted only a few times. An end of the junction does not agree with germline; a read error may underlie this. The genes are TRBV10-1 and TRBJ1-2; D gene ambiguous. This CDR3 contains 13 residues. In germline, CDR1 is WNHNN, CDR2 SYGVQD (reference sequence). CDR3 amino acids: CASSESRASEESF. As DNA, the CDR3 is TGCGCCAGCAGTGAGTCAAGGGCGTCAGAGGAGAGCTTC.

This clonotype showed up just a few times. V and J are TRBV30 and TRBJ2-2; 9 bases are shared with TRBD1. J lost 7 bases, V lost 2 bases, and 8 bases had no gene match. Germline loops: CDR1 GTSNPN, CDR2 SVGIG (reference sequence). The CDR3 runs 15 residues. This chain's CDR3 is CAWSLRDRVVGELFF. Here the CDR3 DNA reads TGTGCCTGGAGTCTCCGGGACAGGGTGGTCGGGGAGCTGTTTTTT. The full variable domain, rest sourced from reference TRBV30 and TRBJ2-2, is SQTIHQWPATLVQPVGSPLSLECTVEGTSNPNLYWYRQAAGRGLQLLFYSVGIGQISSEVPQNLSASRPQDRQFILSSKKLLLSDSGFYLCAWSLRDRVVGELFFGEGSRLTVL.

This clonotype was found many times. The rearrangement uses TRBV25-1 and TRBJ2-3; 8 bases match TRBD2. Per germline, CDR1 MGHDK and CDR2 SYGVNS. J was trimmed by 2 bases and V by 5 bases; bases with no gene match: 6. CDR3 size: 15 residues. CDR3 in DNA: TGTGCCAGCAGTAGGCGGGGGGTCGCCACAGATACGCAGTATTTT. Protein sequence: CASSRRGVATDTQYF.

This clonotype was counted only a few times. This sequence may be a read error, since a much larger clone differs from it by one base. The chain has TRBV7-8 and TRBJ2-7; no definite D call. The CDR3 covers 15 residues. The V and J ends lost 5 bases and 0 bases respectively, with 14 bases between them. Germline V gene sequence: CDR1 SGHVS, CDR2 FQNEAQ. The DNA for the CDR3 is TGTGCCAGCAGCCCGCACCAAGGGCGCTCCTACGAGCAGTACTTC. Its protein product is CASSPHQGRSYEQYF.

This clonotype has a single count. One junction end disagrees with the germline gene, perhaps due to a read error. The genes are TRBV20-1 and TRBJ2-3; 9 nucleotides line up with TRBD2. The germline V gene has CDR1 DFQATT and CDR2 SNEGSKA (reference sequence). This CDR3 region has 14 residues. The CDR3, as DNA: TGCAGTGCTAGAGTGGGGACTAGCACTGATACGCAGTATTTT. Its protein product is CSARVGTSTDTQYF.

There are many counts of this clonotype. The CDR3 DNA is TGTGCCAGCAGCTCGGACAGATGGAACACTGAAGCTTTCTTT. Translation: CASSSDRWNTEAFF. The rearrangement joins TRBV5-6 to TRBJ1-1, with a possible D match to TRBD1 (6 bases). V was trimmed by 3 bases and J by 1 base, leaving 10 bases between them. Germline CDR1 and CDR2: SGHDT and YYEEEE. The CDR3 contains 14 residues.

The chain recombines TRBV11-2 with TRBJ1-5; no clear D gene. CDR3 length: 17 amino acids. The V gene lost 3 bases and the J gene lost 0 bases, with 15 bases spanning the gap. Germline CDR1 is SGHAT and CDR2 is FQNNGV. CDR3 protein: CASSFFILAYSNQPQHF. CDR3 bases: TGTGCCAGCAGCTTTTTCATTTTGGCTTATAGCAATCAGCCCCAGCATTTT.

There are many counts of this clonotype. The chain combines TRBV14 with TRBJ2-7; possible D gene TRBD1, 5 bases. The CDR3 is 15 residues long. CDR1 is SGHDN, CDR2 FVKESK, per germline. Trimming stripped 1 base from V and 2 bases from J, with 12 bases between. The CDR3 reads CASSQGVTATYEQYF. The DNA of the CDR3 is TGTGCCAGCAGCCAAGGCGTGACAGCGACCTACGAGCAGTACTTC.

The J gene is TRBJ2-3, the V gene TRBV7-8, with a possible D match to TRBD2 (5 bases). Germline V gives CDR1 SGHVS, CDR2 FQNEAQ. Trimming removed 5 bases from V and 5 bases from J, with 14 bases in between. The CDR3 extends over 14 amino acids. The DNA for the CDR3 is TGTGCCAGCAGCCAAGACGGGGTCCAAGATACGCAGTATTTT. Amino acid sequence: CASSQDGVQDTQYF.

To note about this clonotype: A much bigger clone sits one base away, suggesting this may be a read error. J is TRBJ2-1 and V is TRBV4-2; TRBD2 aligns across 8 bases. CDR1 and CDR2 from the germline V gene are LGHNA and YNFKEQ. With V trimmed by 1 base and J by 2 bases, 4 bases remained unmatched. This CDR3 is built from 16 residues. CDR3 region: CASSQVAGGPYNEQFF. The CDR3, as DNA: TGTGCCAGCAGCCAAGTCGCGGGGGGCCCCTACAATGAGCAGTTCTTC.

The sample holds many counts of this clonotype. The rearrangement uses TRBV5-1 and TRBJ2-3, with a possible D match to TRBD1 (6 bases). V was clipped by 1 base and J by 0 bases, with 9 bases between them. This CDR3 is 15 amino acids long. The germline V gene encodes CDR1 SGHRS and CDR2 YFSETQ. The CDR3 coding sequence is TGCGCCAGCAGCTTGTCGGACAGCAGCACAGATACGCAGTATTTT. Translating gives CASSLSDSSTDTQYF. Supplemented by reference TRBV5-1 and TRBJ2-3, the full variable domain reads KAGVTQTPRYLIKTRGQQVTLSCSPISGHRSVSWYQQTPGQGLQFLFEYFSETQRNKGNFPGRFSGRQFSNSRSEMNVSTLELGDSALYLCASSLSDSSTDTQYFGPGTRLTVL.